A single sample gave rise to the 20 T cell receptor beta chains below, sequenced in a study of T cell responses to AZD1222 COVID-19 vaccine. TCRdb's table, derived via immunoSEQ multiplex PCR, lists solely in-frame clones and lacks some. Of about 96,000 clones listed, nearly 90% were seen once; the top ten hold roughly 1.7%. This sample comprised peripheral blood, obtained on day 0 of AZD1222 vaccination. These receptors originate from an adult in good health.

The genes are TRBV19 and TRBJ1-1, with a possible D match to TRBD1 (6 bases). This CDR3 is 15 amino acids long. V was shortened by 3 bases and J by 4 bases, with 15 bases between the two germline ends. CDR1 and CDR2 (germline): LNHDA, SQIVND (reference sequence). The CDR3 DNA follows: TGTGCCAGTAGTATGATGTTGGGCAGGGGCACTGAAGCTTTCTTT. Its protein is CASSMMLGRGTEAFF.

V usage is TRBV7-3 and J usage is TRBJ2-5; 9 positions match TRBD2. The CDR3 loop spans 14 amino acids. CDR1 is SGHTA, CDR2 FQGTGA, per germline. Losses at the gene ends were 5 bases for V and 4 bases for J; bases not matched to a gene: 5. In DNA, the CDR3 is TGTGCCAGCAGCATAGCGGGGGCGGGAGAGACCCAGTACTTC. Protein: CASSIAGAGETQYF.

The gene calls are TRBV29-1 and TRBJ1-5, with 9 bases identical to TRBD1. This CDR3 is 14 amino acids long. Germline loops: CDR1 SQVTM, CDR2 ANQGSEA. Trimming took 5 bases from V and 4 from J; bases not matched to a gene: 6. Here the CDR3 reads CSVMTGGRNQPQHF. The CDR3 region has the DNA TGCAGCGTTATGACAGGGGGAAGGAATCAGCCCCAGCATTTT.

The gene calls are TRBV2 and TRBJ2-7; 10 positions agree with TRBD1. Germline values: CDR1 SNHLY, CDR2 FYNNEI. The CDR3 runs to 15 residues. Trimming removed 5 bases from V and 2 bases from J; junction bases left unmatched: 6. The CDR3 DNA is TGTGCCAGCAGTAAGGAAGGGACAGGGGCCTACGAGCAGTACTTC. Translated, it gives CASSKEGTGAYEQYF.

The rearrangement links TRBV5-6 to TRBJ1-5; D is undetermined. This CDR3 region has 16 residues. CDR1 and CDR2 (germline): SGHDT, YYEEEE. V was clipped by 1 base and J by 0 bases, with 11 bases between them. The CDR3 spells CASSLWAWGSNQPQHF. The CDR3 nucleotides read TGTGCCAGCAGCTTGTGGGCCTGGGGTAGCAATCAGCCCCAGCATTTT.

This clone showed up many times. The V and J genes are TRBV27 and TRBJ1-6; 7 bases are shared with TRBD1. V lost 6 bases to trimming and J lost 5 bases; unmatched junction nucleotides: 13. The CDR3 extends over 17 amino acids. Germline CDR1 and CDR2: MNHEY and SMNVEV (reference sequence). The CDR3 here is CASRRKTGKLDNSPLHF. Here the CDR3 DNA reads TGTGCCAGCAGACGCAAGACAGGGAAGCTAGATAATTCACCCCTCCACTTT.

The chain carries TRBV6-5 and TRBJ2-7; TRBD1 is a possible D gene (6 bases). The CDR3 contains 15 residues. Germline V gives CDR1 MNHEY, CDR2 SVGAGI. The germline V and J ends were trimmed by 4 bases and 0 bases, with 13 bases remaining between them. The CDR3 coding sequence is TGTGCCAGCAGTTTCAGGGGAAGGGGCTCCTACGAGCAGTACTTC. It encodes CASSFRGRGSYEQYF.

The rearrangement uses TRBV5-4 and TRBJ1-2; D is unresolved. Germline assignment: CDR1 SGHNT and CDR2 YYREEE (reference sequence). The CDR3 has 16 amino acids. Trimming took 2 bases from V and 0 from J, leaving 14 bases between them. The CDR3 DNA reads as TGTGCCAGCAGCTTACCGTGGGCAGATACTAACTATGGCTACACCTTC. Encoded protein: CASSLPWADTNYGYTF.

This clone has only one observation. V usage is TRBV30 and J usage is TRBJ2-7; possibly TRBD1 for D (5 bases). Trimming pared 8 bases from V and 2 bases from J, leaving 19 bases between. CDR3 length: 14 amino acids. Germline V lookup: CDR1 GTSNPN, CDR2 SVGIG (reference sequence). CDR3 sequence: CAQTPGLETYEQYF. The CDR3 nucleotides read TGTGCCCAGACACCAGGGCTCGAGACCTACGAGCAGTACTTC.

This chain joins TRBV7-9 and TRBJ1-2, with D possibly being TRBD1 (5 bases). The CDR3 runs to 14 residues. Germline CDR1 is SEHNR and CDR2 is FQNEAQ (reference sequence). The V end was cut by 4 bases, the J end by 4 bases, with 13 bases between. The CDR3 nucleotides read TGTGCCAGCAGCTCCTCGGGGGGAATCTATGGCTACACCTTC. The encoded protein is CASSSSGGIYGYTF.

The chain combines TRBV27 with TRBJ1-5; D possibly corresponds to TRBD1 (6 bases). V lost 5 bases and J lost 7, with 24 bases in between. The CDR3 spans 17 residues. The germline V gene encodes CDR1 MNHEY and CDR2 SMNVEV (reference sequence). CDR3 amino acids: CASSAYSVGGEEQPQHF. CDR3 in DNA: TGTGCCAGCAGTGCCTACTCGGTAGGGGGAGAGGAGCAGCCCCAGCATTTT.

V gene TRBV6-5 combines with J gene TRBJ1-5, with D tentatively TRBD1 (6 bases). This CDR3 is built from 15 residues. Trimming shortened V by 6 bases and J by 3 bases, and 15 bases separated the two germline ends. Germline V gene data show CDR1 as MNHEY and CDR2 as SVGAGI. The CDR3 region has the DNA TGTGCCAGCAGAAGCGGTGGGGGGCACAATCAGCCCCAGCATTTT. This translates into CASRSGGGHNQPQHF.

J is TRBJ2-1 and V is TRBV10-1; 7 bases match TRBD2. Trimming removed 0 bases from V and 8 bases from J; junction bases left unmatched: 4. Germline-derived CDR1 and CDR2 are WNHNN and SYGVQD (reference sequence). The CDR3 length is 14 residues. CDR3 residues: CASSESGGVDEQFF. For the CDR3, the DNA is TGCGCCAGCAGTGAGTCGGGAGGGGTCGATGAGCAGTTCTTC.

The V and J genes are TRBV10-2 and TRBJ2-7; TRBD2 agrees at 13 bases. The CDR3 covers 15 residues. V lost 2 bases to trimming and J lost 7 bases; unmatched junction nucleotides: 5. The V gene's germline CDR1 is WSHSY and CDR2 SAAADI. For the CDR3, the DNA is TGCGCCAGCAGTGAGACTAGCGGGGGGGCTGGGGAGCAGTACTTC. It specifies CASSETSGGAGEQYF.

The chain combines TRBV14 with TRBJ1-2; the match to TRBD1 covers 8 bases. V was clipped by 0 bases and J by 8 bases; unmatched bases: 5. The CDR3 is 14 residues long. Germline loops: CDR1 SGHDN, CDR2 FVKESK. The CDR3 spells CASSQEWTGLGYTF. The CDR3 DNA follows: TGTGCCAGCAGCCAAGAGTGGACAGGGCTCGGCTACACCTTC.

The V call is TRBV19, the J call TRBJ1-2; possibly TRBD1 for D (6 bases). V was cut by 3 bases and J by 4 bases, with 12 bases left in between. The CDR3 runs to 14 residues. Germline lookup yields CDR1 LNHDA and CDR2 SQIVND (reference sequence). The CDR3 sequence: CASSMGAGSYGYTF. Here the CDR3 DNA reads TGTGCCAGTAGTATGGGGGCGGGTAGCTATGGCTACACCTTC.

This chain links TRBV18 with TRBJ1-5; maybe TRBD1 (5 bases). This CDR3 is 16 amino acids long. Per the germline V gene, CDR1 is KGHSH and CDR2 is LQKENI. V lost 5 bases and J 1 base, leaving 15 bases between the germline ends. The CDR3 protein is CASSSLPGRSNQPQHF. CDR3 in DNA: TGTGCCAGCTCATCATTACCGGGACGGAGCAATCAGCCCCAGCATTTT.

This chain links TRBV5-1 with TRBJ2-1; 7 bases are shared with TRBD1. This CDR3 has 17 amino acids. Trimming at V came to 3 bases and at J to 7 bases, leaving 16 bases not matched to a gene. Germline loops: CDR1 SGHRS, CDR2 YFSETQ. CDR3 DNA: TGCGCCAGCAGCTCTAGCCCCGGGACAGACCTTAGGAATGAGCAGTTCTTC. Residues: CASSSSPGTDLRNEQFF.

The chain carries TRBV19 and TRBJ1-6; tentative D call: TRBD1 (5 bases). Germline CDR1 is LNHDA and CDR2 is SQIVND (reference sequence). The CDR3 covers 15 residues. V lost 6 bases and J 6 bases, leaving 15 bases between the germline ends. CDR3 coding DNA: TGTGCCAGTAGCCCGGGGCTACCCCCTAATTCACCCCTCCACTTT. Residues: CASSPGLPPNSPLHF.

This clone was seen only a few times. The gene calls are TRBV7-9 and TRBJ2-5; D may match TRBD1 or TRBD2 (5 bases each). Germline CDR1 SEHNR, CDR2 FQNEAQ (reference sequence). The V end lost 1 base, the J end lost 0 bases, and 15 bases lay between the germline ends. The CDR3 has 17 residues. This CDR3 is CASSLGVLGTHQETQYF. The CDR3 bases are TGTGCCAGCAGCTTAGGGGTTCTGGGGACCCACCAAGAGACCCAGTACTTC.